The present T cell receptor beta chain was sequenced within a study of T cell repertoires in cytomegalovirus infection. Turning to the study itself: In public TCR beta signatures, there were indications of both CMV infection and matching HLA type.

A word on this clonotype: Its antigen is currently unknown.

V lost 8 bases and J lost 6; bases outside the gene matches: 19. The length of the CDR3 is 18 residues. Germline V CDR1 and CDR2: MDHEN, SYDVKM. TCRdb reanalysed the reads using MiXCR and keeps one entry per CDR3 protein. The sample includes hundreds of thousands of distinct CDR3 sequences, 35% to 40% of them seen just once. Study results and caveats: Pooled public TCR beta family frequency picked out CMV carriers with the relevant HLA.

The rearrangement joins TRBV28 to TRBJ2-3; 11 nucleotides line up with TRBD2. Sequencing input: PBMCs. The sequence derives from a human donor in good health (CMV status not recorded). Some clones in this sample may be carry-over from other donors' samples. DNA for the CDR3: TGTGCCAGCGCCTCGGGACTAGCGGTTGCCTTTCCCCCCGATACGCAGTATTTT. Its protein is CASASGLAVAFPPDTQYF.